A selection of T cell receptor beta chains follows, all from one sample in a study of T cells in Graves' hyperthyroidism and ophthalmopathy. MiXCR, applied by TCRdb to the multiplex PCR reads, yields one record per CDR3 protein. The repertoire holds about 740,000 distinct CDR3 sequences, with about 14% as singletons. Sample: blood. These receptor sequences come from a woman between 18 and 29 years old with Graves' hyperthyroidism. CDR3s include the opening cysteine and the closing phenylalanine or tryptophan. The D gene is left open where the match is weak. A clone size is listed for some rows: how often the clone was seen (once, few, many), or a class if it is expanded.

clone_size	d_call	v_call	j_call	cdr3_aa	cdr3_nt
-	-	TRBV27	TRBJ2-1	CASSFKGGTYNEQFF	TGTGCCAGCAGTTTTAAAGGGGGAACCTACAATGAGCAGTTCTTC
many	-	TRBV25-1	TRBJ2-3	CASSETRGASTDTQYF	TGTGCCAGCAGTGAAACCAGGGGCGCCTCGACAGATACGCAGTATTTT
many	-	TRBV18	TRBJ2-1	CASSPAGFAYNEQFF	TGTGCCAGCTCACCAGCGGGGTTCGCCTACAATGAGCAGTTCTTC
many	TRBD2	TRBV11-2	TRBJ2-1	CASSSLAGKYNEQFF	TGTGCCAGCAGCTCCCTAGCGGGCAAATACAATGAGCAGTTCTTC
-	-	TRBV6-1	TRBJ1-1	CASSRDGEAFF	TGTGCCAGCAGCCGGGACGGTGAAGCTTTCTTT
many	-	TRBV9	TRBJ2-1	CASSHGAGKDVRPYNEQFF	TGTGCCAGCAGCCACGGGGCGGGGAAAGACGTCAGGCCCTACAATGAGCAGTTCTTC
many	TRBD2	TRBV28	TRBJ2-7	CASSFWGGGSYEQYF	TGTGCCAGCAGTTTCTGGGGGGGTGGCTCCTACGAGCAGTACTTC
many	-	TRBV2	TRBJ2-3	CATVPGTGAGLDTQYF	TGTGCCACCGTGCCCGGAACCGGTGCGGGGTTGGATACGCAGTATTTT
-	-	TRBV7-9	TRBJ2-3	CASNGDPNTQYF	TGTGCCAGCAACGGAGATCCAAATACGCAGTATTTT
-	-	TRBV18	TRBJ2-3	CASSPLAGTVFGSAQYF	TGTGCCAGCTCACCGTTGGCAGGAACCGTTTTTGGCTCGGCGCAGTATTTT
many	TRBD1	TRBV7-9	TRBJ2-7	CASSGSGGPYEQYF	TGTGCCAGCAGCGGATCAGGGGGTCCCTACGAGCAGTACTTC
many	-	TRBV20-1	TRBJ1-2	CSAREATANYGYTF	TGCAGTGCTAGAGAGGCCACAGCTAACTATGGCTACACCTTC
many	TRBD1	TRBV13	TRBJ1-4	CASSAQGAIANEKLFF	TGTGCCAGCAGCGCGCAGGGGGCGATAGCTAATGAAAAACTGTTTTTT
many	-	TRBV27	TRBJ2-7	CASRSLGGSSYEQYF	TGTGCCAGCAGGTCACTAGGGGGGTCCTCCTACGAGCAGTACTTC
many	TRBD1	TRBV3-1	TRBJ1-2	CASSQPIPGTGENGVYGYTF	TGTGCCAGCAGCCAACCCATTCCCGGGACAGGGGAGAATGGGGTCTATGGCTACACCTTC